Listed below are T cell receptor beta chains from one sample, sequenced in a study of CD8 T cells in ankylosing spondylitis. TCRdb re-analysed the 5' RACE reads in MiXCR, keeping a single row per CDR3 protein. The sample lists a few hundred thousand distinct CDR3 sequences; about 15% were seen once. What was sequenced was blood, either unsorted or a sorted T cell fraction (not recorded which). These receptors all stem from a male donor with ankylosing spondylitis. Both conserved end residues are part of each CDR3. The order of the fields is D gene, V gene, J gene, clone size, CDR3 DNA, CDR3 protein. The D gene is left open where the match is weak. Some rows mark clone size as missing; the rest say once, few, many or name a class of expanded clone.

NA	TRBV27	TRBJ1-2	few	TGTGCCAGGGTTAGCCAGCCTAACTATGGCTACACCTTC	CARVSQPNYGYTF
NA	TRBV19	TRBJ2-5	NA	TGTGCCAGTAGTAGCGGGCAAGAGACCCAGTACTTC	CASSSGQETQYF
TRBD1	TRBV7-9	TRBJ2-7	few	TGTGCCAGCAGCTTTGGACAGGGGGTCCCCTACGAGCAGTACTTC	CASSFGQGVPYEQYF
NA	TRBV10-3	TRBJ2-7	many	TGTGCCATCGCTGGGACCGACTCCTACGAGCAGTACTTC	CAIAGTDSYEQYF
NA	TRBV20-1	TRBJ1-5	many	TGCAGTGCTAGGGTGTACGGGGAAAATCAGCCCCAGCATTTT	CSARVYGENQPQHF
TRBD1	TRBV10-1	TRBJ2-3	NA	TGCGCCAGCAGTAGGGGACAGGATCAAGATACGCAGTATTTT	CASSRGQDQDTQYF
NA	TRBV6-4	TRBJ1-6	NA	TGTGCCAGCAGTGCCTCCGGGAATAGGGATTCACCCCTCCACTTT	CASSASGNRDSPLHF
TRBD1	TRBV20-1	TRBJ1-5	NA	TGCAGTGCTTCATCGACAGGGGGGAATCAGCCCCAGCATTTT	CSASSTGGNQPQHF
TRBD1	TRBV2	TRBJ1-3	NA	TGTGCCAGCCGGGACAGGAGCTCTGGAAACACCATATATTTT	CASRDRSSGNTIYF
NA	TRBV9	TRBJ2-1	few	TGTGCCAGCAGCGTAGCCGGGGACTTAAGGTATGAGCAGTTCTTC	CASSVAGDLRYEQFF
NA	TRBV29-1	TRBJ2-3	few	TGCAGCGTTCGGAGCAGGAGCACAGATACGCAGTATTTT	CSVRSRSTDTQYF
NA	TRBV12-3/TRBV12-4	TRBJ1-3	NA	TGTGCCAGCACCCTTTCTGGAAACACCATATATTTT	CASTLSGNTIYF
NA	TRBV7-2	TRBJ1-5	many	TGTGCCAGCAGCTTAGGGAGGAATCAGCCCCAGCATTTT	CASSLGRNQPQHF
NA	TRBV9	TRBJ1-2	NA	TGTGCCAGCAGCGTAGGGGGAGGCAGGGTTTCTAACTATGGCTACACCTTC	CASSVGGGRVSNYGYTF
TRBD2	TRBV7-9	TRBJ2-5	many	TGTGCCAGCAGCTTAGCGGGACTACTACAAGAGACCCAGTACTTC	CASSLAGLLQETQYF
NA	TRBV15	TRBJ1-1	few	TGTGCCACCAGCACAGGGTTCCACACTGAAGCTTTCTTT	CATSTGFHTEAFF
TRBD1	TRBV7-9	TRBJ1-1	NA	TGTGCCAGCAGCTTATCCCGGGACAGGGGAAAGGGGGAAGCTTTCTTT	CASSLSRDRGKGEAFF
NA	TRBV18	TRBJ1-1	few	TGTGCCACCCAGGGAAGGGACACTGAAGCTTTCTTT	CATQGRDTEAFF
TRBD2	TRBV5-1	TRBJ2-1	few	TGCGCCAGCAGCTCCCGGACTAGCGGGGGGTCATCCTACAATGAGCAGTTCTTC	CASSSRTSGGSSYNEQFF
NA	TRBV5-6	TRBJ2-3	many	TGTGCCAGCAGCTTGTCTAGGCGGAGCGGAGCAGATACGCAGTATTTT	CASSLSRRSGADTQYF
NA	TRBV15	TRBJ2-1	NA	TGTGCCACCAGCAGAGGTGGTGGCGGGCTTGAGCAGTTCTTC	CATSRGGGGLEQFF
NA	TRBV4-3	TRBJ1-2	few	TGCGCCAGCAGCCCCACGACAGGAATCTATGGCTACACCTTC	CASSPTTGIYGYTF
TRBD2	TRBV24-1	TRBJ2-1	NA	TGTGCCACCAGTGACCAGCGGGGGGGCAAAAATGAGCAGTTCTTC	CATSDQRGGKNEQFF
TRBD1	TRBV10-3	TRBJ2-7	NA	TGTGCCATCAGTAATCCGGGACAGCGGTACGAGCAGTACTTC	CAISNPGQRYEQYF
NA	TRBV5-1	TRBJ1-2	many	TGCGCCAGCAGCCCGAGCGGTGATGGCTACACCTTC	CASSPSGDGYTF
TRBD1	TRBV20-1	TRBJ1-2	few	TGCAGTGCTAGAGAGACAGGGTCTAACTATGGCTACACCTTC	CSARETGSNYGYTF
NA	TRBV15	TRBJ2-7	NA	TGTGCCACCAGCAGAGATGCAGGGCCCTACGAGCAGTACTTC	CATSRDAGPYEQYF
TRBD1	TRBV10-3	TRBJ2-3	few	TGTGCTAGCCGAAATCCGACAGGGCCAGATACGCAGTATTTT	CASRNPTGPDTQYF
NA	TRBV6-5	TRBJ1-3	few	TGTGCCAGCAGTTACAGGGACGGGCTCTCTGGAAACACCATATATTTT	CASSYRDGLSGNTIYF
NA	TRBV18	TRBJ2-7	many	TGTGCCAGCTCACCTCAAGGGGCCTACGAGCAGTACTTC	CASSPQGAYEQYF
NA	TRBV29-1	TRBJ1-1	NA	TGCAGCGTCGTTGGGGGGACCAACACTGAAGCTTTCTTT	CSVVGGTNTEAFF
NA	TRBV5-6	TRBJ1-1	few	TGTGCCAGCAGGGGCGGGACCCTGAACACTGAAGCTTTCTTT	CASRGGTLNTEAFF
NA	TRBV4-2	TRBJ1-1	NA	TGTGCCAGCAGCCAAGGGATACACGTGGAGAACACTGAAGCTTTCTTT	CASSQGIHVENTEAFF
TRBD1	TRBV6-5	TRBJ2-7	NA	TGTGCCAGCAGGCCCAGGGGGCTCGAGCAGTACTTC	CASRPRGLEQYF
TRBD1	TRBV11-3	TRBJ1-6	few	TGTGCCAGCAGCAACAAACGTCGACAGGGTGCCCAATCACCCCTCCACTTT	CASSNKRRQGAQSPLHF
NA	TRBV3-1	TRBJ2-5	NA	TGTGCCAGCAGCCAAGATTTGAGCAGGGCCGCCGGTGGTGCGACCCAGTACTTC	CASSQDLSRAAGGATQYF
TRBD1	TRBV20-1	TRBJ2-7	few	TGCAGTGCGATTCCGGGACAGCTCTCCTACGAGCAGTACTTC	CSAIPGQLSYEQYF
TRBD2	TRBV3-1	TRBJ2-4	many	TGTGCCAGCAGCCCAGCCGGGGGGAACATTCAGTACTTC	CASSPAGGNIQYF
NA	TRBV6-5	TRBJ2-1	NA	TGTGCCAGCAGTTACGAAGCGGGCAACAATGAGCAGTTCTTC	CASSYEAGNNEQFF
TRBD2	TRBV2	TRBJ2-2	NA	TGTGCCAGCAGTAGACTAGCGGAGAACACCGGGGAGCTGTTTTTT	CASSRLAENTGELFF
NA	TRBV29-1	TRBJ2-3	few	TGCAGCGTTGAAGAGGGGGGAAAAGGCACAGATACGCAGTATTTT	CSVEEGGKGTDTQYF
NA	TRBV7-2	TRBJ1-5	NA	TGTGCCAGCAGCTTAGGAAATACCGAAAATCAGCCCCAGCATTTT	CASSLGNTENQPQHF
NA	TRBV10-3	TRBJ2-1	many	TGTGCCATCAGTGAAGAGGTAGGGGCGGGTGAGCAGTTCTTC	CAISEEVGAGEQFF
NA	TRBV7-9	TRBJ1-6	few	TGTGCCAGCAGCGTGGGAGTTTCACCCCTCCACTTT	CASSVGVSPLHF